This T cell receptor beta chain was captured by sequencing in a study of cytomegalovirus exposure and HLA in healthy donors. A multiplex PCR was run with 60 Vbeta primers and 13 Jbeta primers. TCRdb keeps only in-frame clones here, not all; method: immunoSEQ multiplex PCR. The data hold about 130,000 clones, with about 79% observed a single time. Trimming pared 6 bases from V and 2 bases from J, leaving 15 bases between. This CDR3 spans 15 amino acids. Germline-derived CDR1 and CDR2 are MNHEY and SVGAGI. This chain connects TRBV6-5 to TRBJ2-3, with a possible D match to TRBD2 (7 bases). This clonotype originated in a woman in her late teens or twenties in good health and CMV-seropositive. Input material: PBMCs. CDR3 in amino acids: CASSPMGGHTDTQYF. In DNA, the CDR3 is TGTGCCAGCAGCCCAATGGGGGGGCACACAGATACGCAGTATTTT.